The T cell receptor beta chain under discussion was sequenced for a study of T cells in tumors after PD-1 blockade. In the study overall: Excluded were patients with checkpoint blockade, immunosuppressants, or radiotherapy or other anti-cancer therapy within 4 weeks.

Measured with immunoSEQ multiplex PCR; TCRdb has only the in-frame clones, and not every one. Here the sample spans 13,000 to 15,000 clones, roughly 80% being singletons. CDR1 and CDR2 from the germline V gene are MDHEN and SYDVKM. The CDR3 has 16 amino acids. Trimming at V came to 6 bases and at J to 1 base, leaving 10 bases not matched to a gene. The sequence was obtained from a human donor with basal cell carcinoma. The source was PBMCs, collected after anti-PD-1 treatment. The V gene is TRBV28, the J gene TRBJ2-5; 8 bases are shared with TRBD2. The CDR3 protein is CASRTDGRASQETQYF. DNA for the CDR3: TGTGCCAGCAGAACTGACGGGAGGGCCAGCCAAGAGACCCAGTACTTC.